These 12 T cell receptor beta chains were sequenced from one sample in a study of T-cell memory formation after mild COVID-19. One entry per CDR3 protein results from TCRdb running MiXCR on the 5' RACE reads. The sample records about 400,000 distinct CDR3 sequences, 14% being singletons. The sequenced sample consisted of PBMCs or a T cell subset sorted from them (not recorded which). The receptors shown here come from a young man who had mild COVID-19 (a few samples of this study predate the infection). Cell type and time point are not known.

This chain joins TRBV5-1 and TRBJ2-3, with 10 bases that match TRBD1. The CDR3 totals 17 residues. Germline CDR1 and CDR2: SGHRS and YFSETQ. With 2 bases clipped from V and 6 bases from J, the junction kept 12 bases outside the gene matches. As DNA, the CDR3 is TGCGCCAGCAGCTTAAGTACCGGGACAGGGGTTCCGGATACGCAGTATTTT. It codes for CASSLSTGTGVPDTQYF.

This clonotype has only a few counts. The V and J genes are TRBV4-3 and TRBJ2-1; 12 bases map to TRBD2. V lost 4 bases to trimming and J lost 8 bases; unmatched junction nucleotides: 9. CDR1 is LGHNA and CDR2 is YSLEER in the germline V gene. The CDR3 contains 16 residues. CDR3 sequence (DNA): TGCGCCAGCAGCCTCGCTAGCGGGGGGGCTGTATATGAGCAGTTCTTC. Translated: CASSLASGGAVYEQFF.

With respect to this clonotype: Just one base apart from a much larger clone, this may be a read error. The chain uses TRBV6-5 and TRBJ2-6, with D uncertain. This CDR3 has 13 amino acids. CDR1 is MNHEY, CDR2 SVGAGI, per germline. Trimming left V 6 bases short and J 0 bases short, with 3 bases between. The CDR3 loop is CASSASGANVLTF. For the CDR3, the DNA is TGTGCCAGCAGCGCCTCTGGGGCCAACGTCCTGACTTTC.

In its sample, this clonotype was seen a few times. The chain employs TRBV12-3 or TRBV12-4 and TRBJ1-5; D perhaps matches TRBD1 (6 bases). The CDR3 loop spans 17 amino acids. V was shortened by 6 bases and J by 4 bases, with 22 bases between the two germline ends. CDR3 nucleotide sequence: TGTGCCAGCAGCCCCGACCTCCGCAGGGGAATTAATCAGCCCCAGCATTTT. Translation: CASSPDLRRGINQPQHF.

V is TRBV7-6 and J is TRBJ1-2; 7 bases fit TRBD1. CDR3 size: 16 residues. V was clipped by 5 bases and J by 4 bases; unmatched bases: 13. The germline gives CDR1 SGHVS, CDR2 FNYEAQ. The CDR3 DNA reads TGTGCCAGCAGCCCCCAAACCGCGGGACAGTTCTATGGCTACACCTTC. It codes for CASSPQTAGQFYGYTF.

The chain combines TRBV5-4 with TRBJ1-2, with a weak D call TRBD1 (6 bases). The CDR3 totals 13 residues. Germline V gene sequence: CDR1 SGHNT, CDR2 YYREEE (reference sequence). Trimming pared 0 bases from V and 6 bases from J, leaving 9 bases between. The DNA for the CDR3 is TGTGCCAGCAGCTTGGCGCCAGGGGATGGCTACACCTTC. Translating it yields CASSLAPGDGYTF.

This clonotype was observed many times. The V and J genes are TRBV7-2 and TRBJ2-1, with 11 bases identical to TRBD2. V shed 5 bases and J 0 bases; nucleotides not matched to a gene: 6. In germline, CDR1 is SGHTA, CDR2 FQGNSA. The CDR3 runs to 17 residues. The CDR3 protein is CASSGRLAGPSYNEQFF. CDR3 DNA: TGTGCCAGCAGCGGCAGACTAGCGGGACCCTCCTACAATGAGCAGTTCTTC. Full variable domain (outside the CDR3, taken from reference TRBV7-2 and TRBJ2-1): GAGVSQSPSNKVTEKGKDVELRCDPISGHTALYWYRQSLGQGLEFLIYFQGNSAPDKSGLPSDRFSAERTGGSVSTLTIQRTQQEDSAVYLCASSGRLAGPSYNEQFFGPGTRLTVL.

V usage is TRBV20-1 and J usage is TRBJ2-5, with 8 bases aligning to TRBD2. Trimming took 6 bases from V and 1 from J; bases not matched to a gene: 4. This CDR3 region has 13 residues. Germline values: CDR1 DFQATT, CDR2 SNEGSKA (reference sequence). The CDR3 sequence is CSAPGGIQETQYF. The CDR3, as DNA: TGCAGTGCCCCGGGGGGGATCCAAGAGACCCAGTACTTC.

The CDR3 loop reads CASSLFLGDRNTEAFF. In nucleotides, the CDR3 is TGTGCCAGCTCACTTTTCTTGGGGGATCGGAACACTGAAGCTTTCTTT. The V call is TRBV18, the J call TRBJ1-1, with D possibly matching TRBD1 (5 bases). This CDR3 comprises 16 residues. V dropped 4 bases and J dropped 1 base, with 16 bases sitting between them. Germline values: CDR1 KGHSH, CDR2 LQKENI.

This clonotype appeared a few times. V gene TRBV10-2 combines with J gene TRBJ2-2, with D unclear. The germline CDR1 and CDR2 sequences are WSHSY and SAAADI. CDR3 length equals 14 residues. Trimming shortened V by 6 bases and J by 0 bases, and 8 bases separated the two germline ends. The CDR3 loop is CASRENSNTGELFF. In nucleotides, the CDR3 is TGCGCCAGCAGGGAAAACTCGAACACCGGGGAGCTGTTTTTT.

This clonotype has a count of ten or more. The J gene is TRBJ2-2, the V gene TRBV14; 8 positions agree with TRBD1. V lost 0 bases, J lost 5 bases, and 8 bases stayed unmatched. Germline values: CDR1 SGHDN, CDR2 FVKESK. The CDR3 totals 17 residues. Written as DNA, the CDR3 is TGTGCCAGCAGCCAAGAAGCAGGAACAGGGGGGACCGGGGAGCTGTTTTTT. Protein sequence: CASSQEAGTGGTGELFF.

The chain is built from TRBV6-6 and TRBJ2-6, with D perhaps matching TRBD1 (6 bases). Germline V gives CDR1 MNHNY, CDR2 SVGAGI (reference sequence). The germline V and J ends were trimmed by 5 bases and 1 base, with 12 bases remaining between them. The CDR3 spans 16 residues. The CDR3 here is CASSKTGQSGANVLTF. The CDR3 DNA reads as TGTGCCAGCAGTAAAACCGGACAGTCTGGGGCCAACGTCCTGACTTTC.